This T cell receptor beta chain was sequenced during a study of T cells after yellow fever vaccination. Study at large: Researchers used SMART-Seq v4 Ultra Low Input to prepare fractions that had low cell numbers.

Study-level findings and limits: After the booster, about 95% of CD4 and 75% to 90% of CD8 primary-response clones were re-detected. FACS-sorted repertoires could harbor abundant contaminating bulk-population clonotypes.

This clonotype was counted many times. Antigen: not known. This CDR3 has 12 residues. V was cut by 5 bases and J by 1 base, with 7 bases left in between. The germline V gene encodes CDR1 DFQATT and CDR2 SNEGSKA (reference sequence). Universal primer sites and UMIs were introduced during 5'RACE template-switching synthesis of TCR cDNA. TCRdb recomputed calls from the 5' RACE reads with MiXCR, one row per CDR3 protein. The sample lists around 310,000 distinct CDR3 sequences, roughly 4% occurring once. The sequence was collected from a young man who received the YFV17D yellow fever vaccine. The rearrangement uses TRBV20-1 and TRBJ2-3, with D perhaps matching TRBD2 (5 bases). The sample consisted of PBMCs, taken 5 days after the yellow fever booster vaccination. CDR3 protein: CSADYGTDTQYF. CDR3 sequence (DNA): TGCAGTGCTGACTACGGCACAGATACGCAGTATTTT.